A single sample gave rise to the 20 T cell receptor beta chains below, sequenced in a study of response to subunit inactivated influenza vaccine. One entry per CDR3 protein, called by TCRdb with MiXCR from the RT-PCR reads. The data show about 190,000 distinct CDR3 sequences, with roughly an eighth seen just once and about 25% held by the top ten. Source: CD8+ T cells sorted from PBMCs, taken roughly 5 days after vaccination. The receptors come from a man aged 45-60 years who received an inactivated influenza vaccine.

This rearrangement joins TRBV5-1 to TRBJ2-2; D is unresolved. Germline CDR1 and CDR2: SGHRS and YFSETQ. Between the trimmed V and J ends, which lost 0 bases and 6 bases, there was a span of 12 bases. This CDR3 spans 15 amino acids. CDR3 residues: CASSLGPPLAGELFF. CDR3 bases: TGCGCCAGCAGCTTGGGACCCCCTCTGGCCGGGGAGCTGTTTTTT.

This clonotype was detected only a few times. The chain has TRBV9 and TRBJ2-5; a weak D match, TRBD1 (6 bases). Germline lookup yields CDR1 SGDLS and CDR2 YYNGEE. V dropped 0 bases and J dropped 3 bases, with 9 bases sitting between them. CDR3 size: 14 residues. The CDR3 sequence: CASSVATGKETQYF. Here the CDR3 DNA reads TGTGCCAGCAGCGTAGCTACAGGGAAAGAGACCCAGTACTTC.

V gene TRBV7-9 combines with J gene TRBJ1-1; TRBD1 aligns across 10 bases. Germline V gives CDR1 SEHNR, CDR2 FQNEAQ (reference sequence). V lost 8 bases, J lost 4 bases, and 4 bases stayed unmatched. The CDR3 spans 13 residues. CDR3 sequence (DNA): TGTGCCAGCTTCTGGACAGGGGGCACTGAAGCTTTCTTT. Translation: CASFWTGGTEAFF.

This clonotype was recorded a few times. The chain's CDR3 is CASSLYRGKNQPQHF. The CDR3 region has the DNA TGTGCCAGCAGTCTTTACAGGGGAAAGAATCAGCCCCAGCATTTT. J is TRBJ1-5 and V is TRBV28; 7 bases fit TRBD1. The CDR3 covers 15 residues. CDR1 is MDHEN and CDR2 is SYDVKM in the germline V gene. V shed 5 bases and J 4 bases; nucleotides not matched to a gene: 8.

The chain couples TRBV20-1 to TRBJ2-1; D possibly corresponds to TRBD2 (5 bases). The CDR3 is 17 residues long. V lost 0 bases, J lost 8 bases, and 23 bases lay in between. Germline values: CDR1 DFQATT, CDR2 SNEGSKA (reference sequence). DNA for the CDR3: TGCAGTGCTAGAGATCAATTCGTGGGCCCCGAGGGCGATGAGCAGTTCTTC. Its protein is CSARDQFVGPEGDEQFF.

In this sample, this clonotype turned up a few times. The CDR3 loop is CASSIGTGFGETQYF. The CDR3, as DNA: TGTGCCAGCAGCATCGGGACAGGGTTTGGGGAGACCCAGTACTTC. The rearrangement joins TRBV9 to TRBJ2-5; 9 nucleotides line up with TRBD1. From germline, CDR1 is SGDLS and CDR2 YYNGEE. The CDR3 extends over 15 amino acids. Trimming took 4 bases from V and 5 from J; bases not matched to a gene: 9. The full variable domain, rest sourced from reference TRBV9 and TRBJ2-5, is DSGVTQTPKHLITATGQRVTLRCSPRSGDLSVYWYQQSLDQGLQFLIQYYNGEERAKGNILERFSAQQFPDLHSELNLSSLELGDSALYFCASSIGTGFGETQYFGPGTRLLVL.

This clonotype was picked up a small number of times. This chain joins TRBV2 and TRBJ2-1, with TRBD2 matching 7 bases. Per the germline V gene, CDR1 is SNHLY and CDR2 is FYNNEI. The CDR3 has 15 amino acids. V lost 1 base to trimming and J lost 0 bases; unmatched junction nucleotides: 0. Here the CDR3 reads CASSEGGGSYNEQFF. CDR3 sequence (DNA): TGTGCCAGCAGTGAAGGGGGGGGCTCCTACAATGAGCAGTTCTTC.

The V gene is TRBV10-3, the J gene TRBJ2-1, with 7 bases aligning to TRBD1. The V segment lost 4 bases and the J segment 9 bases; nucleotides outside the gene matches: 15. Germline assignment: CDR1 ENHRY and CDR2 SYGVKD. The CDR3 sequence is 16 residues long. The CDR3 region has the DNA TGTGCCATCAGTGTCAATCGAGGGGGCCCGGGGATTGAGCAGTTCTTC. Its translation: CAISVNRGGPGIEQFF.

This clonotype was detected a few times. V and J are TRBV4-2 and TRBJ1-1; D gene ambiguous. Germline values: CDR1 LGHNA, CDR2 YNFKEQ. V shed 5 bases and J shed 0 bases, with 10 bases lying between them. This CDR3 contains 14 residues. The chain's CDR3 is CASSSERMNTEAFF. The CDR3 DNA reads TGTGCCAGCAGCTCGGAACGGATGAACACTGAAGCTTTCTTT.

The chain recombines TRBV7-6 with TRBJ2-7; D is tentatively TRBD1 or TRBD2 (6 bases each). CDR1 SGHVS and CDR2 FNYEAQ come from the germline V gene. The CDR3 is made up of 14 amino acids. Trimming took off 0 bases at V and 3 bases at J, with 9 bases between the two ends. CDR3 nucleotides: TGTGCCAGCAGCTTAGCGGAGGGGGACTACGAGCAGTACTTC. Encoded protein: CASSLAEGDYEQYF. The full variable domain, its missing parts supplied by reference TRBV7-6 and TRBJ2-7, is GAGVSQSPRYKVTKRGQDVALRCDPISGHVSLYWYRQALGQGPEFLTYFNYEAQQDKSGLPNDRFSAERPEGSISTLTIQRTEQRDSAMYRCASSLAEGDYEQYFGPGTRLTVT.

This chain connects TRBV7-6 to TRBJ2-1, with 13 positions matching TRBD2. V gave up 5 bases and J gave up 9 bases; unmatched junction bases: 10. Germline V gene lookup returns CDR1 SGHVS and CDR2 FNYEAQ. The length of the CDR3 is 16 residues. CDR3 nucleotide sequence: TGTGCCAGCAGCGTAACTAGCGGGGGGGCCTATCTTGAGCAGTTCTTC. Translating gives CASSVTSGGAYLEQFF.

Only a few counts were recorded for this clonotype. This chain connects TRBV6-2 or TRBV6-3 to TRBJ1-4; D call uncertain. Germline lookup yields CDR1 MNHEY and CDR2 SVGEGT. The CDR3 spans 13 residues. V was pared by 2 bases and J by 7 bases, with 8 bases between. CDR3 sequence reads: CASSYGALEKLFF. The CDR3 nucleotides are TGTGCCAGCAGTTACGGTGCTCTTGAAAAACTGTTTTTT.

The V and J genes are TRBV11-2 and TRBJ2-7; D is possibly TRBD1 or TRBD2 (7 bases each). Germline V lookup: CDR1 SGHAT, CDR2 FQNNGV. Between the trimmed V and J ends, which lost 2 bases and 3 bases, there was a span of 20 bases. The CDR3 sequence is 17 residues long. The CDR3 DNA reads TGTGCCAGCAGCTTAATGTCGGGTCAGGGGGGGGACTACGAGCAGTACTTC. Its protein product is CASSLMSGQGGDYEQYF.

The sample holds many counts of this clonotype. The chain joins TRBV12-3 or TRBV12-4 to TRBJ1-3, with D tentatively TRBD1 (5 bases). The germline V and J ends were trimmed by 5 bases and 8 bases, with 22 bases remaining between them. The CDR3 is made up of 16 amino acids. CDR3 sequence: CASSTFGTVASYTIYF. In nucleotides, the CDR3 is TGTGCCAGCAGTACCTTTGGGACGGTGGCCTCCTACACCATATATTTT.

This clonotype was seen ten or more times. The CDR3 loop is CASSTTGLYEQFF. For the CDR3, the DNA is TGTGCCAGCAGTACTACAGGGTTATATGAGCAGTTCTTC. The chain recombines TRBV27 with TRBJ2-1; D is possibly TRBD1 (6 bases). Per germline, CDR1 MNHEY and CDR2 SMNVEV (reference sequence). CDR3 length: 13 residues. The V end lost 5 bases, the J end lost 8 bases, and 13 bases lay between the germline ends.

The chain links TRBV5-1 to TRBJ2-7, with 9 bases aligning to TRBD1. The germline V gene encodes CDR1 SGHRS and CDR2 YFSETQ. The CDR3 is made up of 15 amino acids. Trimming removed 4 bases from V and 5 bases from J; junction bases left unmatched: 10. CDR3 sequence: CASSASRDRVHEQYF. CDR3 coding DNA: TGCGCCAGCAGCGCGAGCCGGGACAGGGTCCACGAGCAGTACTTC.

The rearrangement joins TRBV15 to TRBJ2-1, with a weak D call TRBD2 (5 bases). Germline V CDR1 and CDR2: LNHNV, YYDKDF (reference sequence). The CDR3 length is 13 residues. V dropped 3 bases and J dropped 9 bases, with 12 bases sitting between them. CDR3 residues: CATSSSTAGEQFF. The CDR3 nucleotides are TGTGCCACCAGCAGTTCCACGGCGGGTGAGCAGTTCTTC.

This rearrangement joins TRBV7-3 to TRBJ2-2; 10 bases match TRBD1. Unmatched junction bases numbered 11, after V lost 4 bases and J lost 6 bases. The V gene's germline CDR1 is SGHTA and CDR2 FQGTGA. This CDR3 is built from 17 residues. The CDR3 DNA follows: TGTGCCAGCAGCTCGCATAACCGGGACAGGGGATCCGGGGAGCTGTTTTTT. This encodes CASSSHNRDRGSGELFF. The whole variable domain, filled in from reference TRBV7-3 and TRBJ2-2, reads GAGVSQTPSNKVTEKGKYVELRCDPISGHTALYWYRQSLGQGPEFLIYFQGTGAADDSGLPNDRFFAVRPEGSVSTLKIQRTERGDSAVYLCASSSHNRDRGSGELFFGEGSRLTVL.

This clonotype was detected only a few times. The chain is built from TRBV6-1 and TRBJ1-2; 10 positions match TRBD1. J lost 6 bases, V lost 5 bases, and 12 bases had no gene match. Germline lookup yields CDR1 MNHNS and CDR2 SASEGT. This CDR3 has 16 amino acids. The CDR3 DNA is TGTGCCAGCAGTCCTACCTACACCGGGACAGGGGATGGCTACACCTTC. Translated, it gives CASSPTYTGTGDGYTF.

The chain couples TRBV4-3 to TRBJ1-1; D perhaps matches TRBD1 (5 bases). V was cut by 0 bases and J by 9 bases, with 17 bases left in between. The germline V gene encodes CDR1 LGHNA and CDR2 YSLEER. This CDR3 comprises 15 residues. DNA for the CDR3: TGCGCCAGCAGCCAAGATCATCACCGAGGGGTCAAAGCTTTCTTT. This codes for CASSQDHHRGVKAFF.